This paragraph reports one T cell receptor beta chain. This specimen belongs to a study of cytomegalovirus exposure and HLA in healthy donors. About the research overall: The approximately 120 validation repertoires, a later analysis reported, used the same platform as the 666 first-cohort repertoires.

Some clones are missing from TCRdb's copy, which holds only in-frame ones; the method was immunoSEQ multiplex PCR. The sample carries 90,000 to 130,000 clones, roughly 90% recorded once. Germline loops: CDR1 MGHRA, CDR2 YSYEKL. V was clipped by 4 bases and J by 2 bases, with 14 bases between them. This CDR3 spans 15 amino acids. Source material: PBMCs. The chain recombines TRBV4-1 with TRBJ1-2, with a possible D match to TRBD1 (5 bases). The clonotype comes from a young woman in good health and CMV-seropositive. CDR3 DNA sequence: TGCGCCAGCAGCCCCTTCATGGGGGGAAACTATGGCTACACCTTC. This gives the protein CASSPFMGGNYGYTF.